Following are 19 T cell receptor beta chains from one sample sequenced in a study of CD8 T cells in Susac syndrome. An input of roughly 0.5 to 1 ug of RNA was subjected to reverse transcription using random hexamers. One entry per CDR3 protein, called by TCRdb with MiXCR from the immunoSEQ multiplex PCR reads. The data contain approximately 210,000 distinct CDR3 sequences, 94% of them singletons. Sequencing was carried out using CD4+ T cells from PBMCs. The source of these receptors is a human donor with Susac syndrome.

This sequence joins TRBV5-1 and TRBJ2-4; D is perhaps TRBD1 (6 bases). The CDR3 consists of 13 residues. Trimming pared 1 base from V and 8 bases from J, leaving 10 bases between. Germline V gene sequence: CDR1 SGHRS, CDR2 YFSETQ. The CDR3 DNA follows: TGCGCCAGCAGCTTGAAGGGGGTGGACATTCAGTACTTC. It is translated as CASSLKGVDIQYF.

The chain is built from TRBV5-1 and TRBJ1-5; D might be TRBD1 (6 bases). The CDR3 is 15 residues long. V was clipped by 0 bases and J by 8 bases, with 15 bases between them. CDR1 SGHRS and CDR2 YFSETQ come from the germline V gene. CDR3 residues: CASSLAGGPLEPQHF. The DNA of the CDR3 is TGCGCCAGCAGCTTGGCCGGGGGGCCTTTGGAGCCCCAGCATTTT.

Written as DNA, the CDR3 is TGTGCCACCAGCAGATGGGAGGAGACCCAGTACTTC. Amino acids: CATSRWEETQYF. The chain recombines TRBV15 with TRBJ2-5, with D tentatively TRBD2 (5 bases). The CDR3 totals 12 residues. V was clipped by 2 bases and J by 5 bases, with 6 bases between them. Germline lookup yields CDR1 LNHNV and CDR2 YYDKDF (reference sequence).

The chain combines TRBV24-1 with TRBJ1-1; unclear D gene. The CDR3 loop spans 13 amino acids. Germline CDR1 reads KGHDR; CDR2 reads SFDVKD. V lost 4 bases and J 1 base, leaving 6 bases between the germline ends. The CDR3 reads CATSEVGNTEAFF. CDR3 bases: TGTGCCACCAGTGAGGTGGGGAACACTGAAGCTTTCTTT.

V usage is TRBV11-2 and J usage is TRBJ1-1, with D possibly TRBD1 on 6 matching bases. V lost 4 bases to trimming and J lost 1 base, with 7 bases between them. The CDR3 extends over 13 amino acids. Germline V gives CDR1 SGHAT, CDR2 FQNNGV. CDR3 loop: CASSSRGNTEAFF. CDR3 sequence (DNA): TGTGCCAGCAGCTCCAGGGGGAACACTGAAGCTTTCTTT.

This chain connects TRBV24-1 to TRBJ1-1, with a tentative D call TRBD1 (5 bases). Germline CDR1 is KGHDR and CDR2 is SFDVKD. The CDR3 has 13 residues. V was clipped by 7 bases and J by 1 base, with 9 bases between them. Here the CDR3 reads CATRGTENTEAFF. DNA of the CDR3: TGTGCCACCAGGGGGACGGAGAACACTGAAGCTTTCTTT.

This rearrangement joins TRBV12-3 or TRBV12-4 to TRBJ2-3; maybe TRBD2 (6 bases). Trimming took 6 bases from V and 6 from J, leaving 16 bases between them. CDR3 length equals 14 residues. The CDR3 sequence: CASRGGTVRDTQYF. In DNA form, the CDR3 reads TGTGCCAGCAGAGGAGGGACCGTCAGGGATACGCAGTATTTT.

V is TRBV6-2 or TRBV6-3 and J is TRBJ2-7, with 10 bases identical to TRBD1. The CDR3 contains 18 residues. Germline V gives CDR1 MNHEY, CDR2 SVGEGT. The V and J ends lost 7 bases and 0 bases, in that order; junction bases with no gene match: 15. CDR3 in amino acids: CASTFFTPGTGVSYEQYF. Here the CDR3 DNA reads TGTGCCAGCACCTTCTTTACTCCCGGGACAGGGGTCTCCTACGAGCAGTACTTC.

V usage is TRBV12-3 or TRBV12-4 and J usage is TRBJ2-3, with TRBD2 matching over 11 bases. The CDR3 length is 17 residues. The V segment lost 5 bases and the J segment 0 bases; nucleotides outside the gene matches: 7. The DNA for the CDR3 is TGTGCCAGCAGTACTAGCGGGGGCGATACTAGCACAGATACGCAGTATTTT. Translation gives CASSTSGGDTSTDTQYF.

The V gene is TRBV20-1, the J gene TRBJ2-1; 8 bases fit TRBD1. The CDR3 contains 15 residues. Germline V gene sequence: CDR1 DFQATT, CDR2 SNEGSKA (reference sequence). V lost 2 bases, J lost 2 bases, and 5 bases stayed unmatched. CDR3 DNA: TGCAGTGCTAGACCTCAGGGGGCGACCTACAATGAGCAGTTCTTC. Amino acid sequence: CSARPQGATYNEQFF.

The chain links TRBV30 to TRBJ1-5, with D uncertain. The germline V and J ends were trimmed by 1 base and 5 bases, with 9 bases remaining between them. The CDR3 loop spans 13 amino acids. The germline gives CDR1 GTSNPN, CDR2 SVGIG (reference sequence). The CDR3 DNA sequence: TGTGCCTGGAGTGCCAAGGCCGATCAGCCCCAGCATTTT. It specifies CAWSAKADQPQHF.

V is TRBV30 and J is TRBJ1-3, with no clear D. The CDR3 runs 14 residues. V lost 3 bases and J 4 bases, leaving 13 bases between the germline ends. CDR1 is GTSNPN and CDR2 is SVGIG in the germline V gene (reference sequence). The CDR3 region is CAWSELGTGNTIYF. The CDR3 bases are TGTGCCTGGAGCGAATTAGGTACGGGAAACACCATATATTTT.

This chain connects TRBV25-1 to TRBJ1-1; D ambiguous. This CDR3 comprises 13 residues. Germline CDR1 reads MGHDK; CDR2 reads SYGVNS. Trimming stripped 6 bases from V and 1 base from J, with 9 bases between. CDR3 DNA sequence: TGTGCCAGCAGGGACCCTCAGAACACTGAAGCTTTCTTT. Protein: CASRDPQNTEAFF.

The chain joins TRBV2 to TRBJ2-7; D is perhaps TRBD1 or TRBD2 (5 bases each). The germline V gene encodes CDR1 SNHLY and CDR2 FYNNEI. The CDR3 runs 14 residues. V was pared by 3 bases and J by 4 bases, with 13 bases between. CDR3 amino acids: CASSDRERVYEQYF. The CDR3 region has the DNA TGTGCCAGCAGTGACAGGGAGAGGGTGTACGAGCAGTACTTC.

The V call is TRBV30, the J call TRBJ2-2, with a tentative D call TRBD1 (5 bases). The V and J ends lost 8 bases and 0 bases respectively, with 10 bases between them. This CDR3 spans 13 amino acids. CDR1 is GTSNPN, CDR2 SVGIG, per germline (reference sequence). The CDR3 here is CARDRANTGELFF. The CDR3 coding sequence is TGTGCCAGAGACAGAGCGAACACCGGGGAGCTGTTTTTT.

This chain's CDR3 is CSPVAGASTDTQYF. Here the CDR3 DNA reads TGCAGTCCTGTAGCGGGGGCGAGCACAGATACGCAGTATTTT. This sequence joins TRBV20-1 and TRBJ2-3; 9 bases fit TRBD2. With 8 bases clipped from V and 0 bases from J, the junction kept 6 bases outside the gene matches. The CDR3 is 14 amino acids. Germline loops: CDR1 DFQATT, CDR2 SNEGSKA (reference sequence).

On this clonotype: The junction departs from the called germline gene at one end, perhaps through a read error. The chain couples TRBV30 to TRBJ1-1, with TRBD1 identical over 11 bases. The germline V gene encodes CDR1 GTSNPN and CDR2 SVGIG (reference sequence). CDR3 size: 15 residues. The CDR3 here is CASSGQGAAYTEAFF. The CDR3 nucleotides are TGTGCCTCGAGTGGACAGGGGGCCGCGTACACTGAAGCTTTCTTT.

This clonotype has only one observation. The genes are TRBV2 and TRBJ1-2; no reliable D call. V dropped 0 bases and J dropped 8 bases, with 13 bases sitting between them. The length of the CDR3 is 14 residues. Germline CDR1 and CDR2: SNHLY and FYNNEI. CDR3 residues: CASSEAGSITGYTF. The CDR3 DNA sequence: TGTGCCAGCAGTGAAGCTGGGTCTATAACGGGCTACACCTTC.

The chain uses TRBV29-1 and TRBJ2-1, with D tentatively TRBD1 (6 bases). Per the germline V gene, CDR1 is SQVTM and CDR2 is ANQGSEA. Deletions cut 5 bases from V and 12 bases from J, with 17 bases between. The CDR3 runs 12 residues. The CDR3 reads CSVSQGGIRQFF. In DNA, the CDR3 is TGCAGCGTTTCACAAGGGGGAATAAGGCAGTTCTTC.